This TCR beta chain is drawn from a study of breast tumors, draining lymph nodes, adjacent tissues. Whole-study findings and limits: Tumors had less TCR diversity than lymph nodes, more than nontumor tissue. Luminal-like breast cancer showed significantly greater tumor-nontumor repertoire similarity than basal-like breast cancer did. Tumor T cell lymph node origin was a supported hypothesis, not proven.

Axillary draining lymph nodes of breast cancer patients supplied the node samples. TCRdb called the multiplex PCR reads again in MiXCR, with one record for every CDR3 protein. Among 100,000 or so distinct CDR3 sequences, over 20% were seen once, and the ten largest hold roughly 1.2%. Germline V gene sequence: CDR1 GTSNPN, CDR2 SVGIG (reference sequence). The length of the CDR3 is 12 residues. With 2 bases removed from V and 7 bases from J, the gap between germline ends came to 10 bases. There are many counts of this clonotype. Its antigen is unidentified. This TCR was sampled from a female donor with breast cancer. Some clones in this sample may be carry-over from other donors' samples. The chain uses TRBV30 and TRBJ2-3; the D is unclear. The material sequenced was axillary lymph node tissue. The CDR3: CAWSKELHTQYF. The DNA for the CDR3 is TGTGCCTGGAGTAAGGAGTTGCATACGCAGTATTTT.